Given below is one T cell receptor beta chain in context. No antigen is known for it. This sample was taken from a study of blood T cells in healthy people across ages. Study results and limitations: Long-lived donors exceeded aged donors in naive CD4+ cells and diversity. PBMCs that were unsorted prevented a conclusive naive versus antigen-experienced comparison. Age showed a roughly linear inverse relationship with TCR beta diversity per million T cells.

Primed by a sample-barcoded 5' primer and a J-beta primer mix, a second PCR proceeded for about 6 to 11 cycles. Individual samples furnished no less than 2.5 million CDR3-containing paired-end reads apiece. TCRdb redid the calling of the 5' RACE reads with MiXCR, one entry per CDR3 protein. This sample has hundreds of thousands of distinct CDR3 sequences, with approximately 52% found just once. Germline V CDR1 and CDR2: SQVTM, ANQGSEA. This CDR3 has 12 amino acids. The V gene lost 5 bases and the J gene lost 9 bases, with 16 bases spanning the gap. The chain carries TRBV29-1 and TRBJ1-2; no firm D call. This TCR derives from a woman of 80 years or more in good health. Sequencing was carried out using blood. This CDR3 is CSVWEEQDRYTF. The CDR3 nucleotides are TGCAGCGTTTGGGAGGAGCAGGACCGCTACACCTTC.